This paragraph covers one TCR beta chain sequence. Its antigen specificity is not known. The run used an Illumina HiSeq 2000. 5'RACE template switching, by which a universal primer site and unique molecular identifiers were added, was used to make TCR beta cDNA libraries. Synthesis of cDNA was primed from the TCR beta constant segment and was followed by two consecutive PCR amplification steps. The paper's processing steps were these. MIGEC was used to demultiplex reads and group the reads by UMI, and MiTCR was used to assemble and quantify clonotypes. Only TCR cDNA sequences supported by at least two reads were kept to exclude erroneous sequences. The tcR package was used for downstream repertoire analysis, and clonotypes were matched across fractions by CDR3 nucleotide sequence plus V segment. Antigen specificity was annotated against VDJdb with VDJmatch, allowing one amino acid substitution in CDR3. TCRdb reprocessed the reads and lists each CDR3 protein sequence as a single entry, with no DNA. The V and J calls and clone size come from TCRdb's table, not from the authors' own analysis. The record for this sample contains about 390,000 distinct CDR3 sequences. The top ten clonotypes cover about 10% of the sample.

The data were obtained in a study of T cells expressing NK-cell markers (dated by TCRdb to about 2020). Study-wide context: In sorted CD3+CD56+NKG2C+, CD3+CD56+NKG2C- and CD3+CD56-NKG2C+ T-cell subsets from eight donors, TCR beta-chain repertoires were profiled. Among the eight sequenced donors, seven were HCMV-seropositive and one was HCMV-seronegative. The eight sequenced donors were randomly selected healthy volunteers, three men and five women. Sequencing of the libraries produced 2 x 150 bp reads on Illumina HiSeq 2000/2500, MiSeq or NextSeq. Findings and caveats that apply to the study as a whole: Those dominant clonotypes were again the most abundant among CD3+CD56-NKG2C+ cells in a handful of donors, at roughly 25-65%. Whether the expanded NKG2C-expressing T cell clones were specific for HCMV antigens was left unclear. In several donors, the dominant CD3+CD56+NKG2C+ clonotypes were found to rank among the top 10 CD8+ clonotypes and to make up about 1.0-8% of CD8+ T cells.

HCMV serostatus was determined by detecting HCMV-specific IgG in serum with a commercial ELISA kit. Ficoll density gradient centrifugation was used to isolate peripheral blood mononuclear cells from blood. The CDR3 measures 16 amino acids from cysteine to phenylalanine. The DNA sequence is not available. As encoded in the germline V gene (reference sequence), CDR1 is DFQATT while CDR2 is SNEGSKA. The rearranged segments are TRBV20-1 and TRBJ1-6. The material sequenced was blood T cells: a sorted CD56 or NKG2C T cell subset, CD4+ or CD8+ T cells, or bulk PBMC T cells (not recorded which). This TCR was recovered from a woman aged 45-59 years in good health. Donor details come from another sample of the same person, matched by shared clones. The CDR3 region has the sequence CSARVSTVSYNSPLHF.